Presented here are 9 T cell receptor beta chains from one specimen sequenced in a study of lymphopenia after photon versus proton radiotherapy. Clones were sequenced by immunoSEQ multiplex PCR, and TCRdb holds only the in-frame ones, with some missing. This sample has 30,000 to 40,000 clones, with approximately 84% found just once. The sequencing here drew on peripheral blood, taken from a patient treated with proton-based radiotherapy. These receptors all stem from a woman between 65 and 79 years old with pancreatic cancer.

V is TRBV19 and J is TRBJ1-2, with 9 bases that match TRBD1. The germline V gene encodes CDR1 LNHDA and CDR2 SQIVND (reference sequence). The CDR3 has 17 amino acids. The V segment lost 5 bases and the J segment 2 bases; nucleotides outside the gene matches: 12. The CDR3 spells CASSPPGQGGKNYGYTF. The CDR3 DNA reads as TGTGCCAGTAGTCCTCCGGGACAGGGTGGTAAAAACTATGGCTACACCTTC.

The V and J genes are TRBV7-6 and TRBJ2-1; D possibly corresponds to TRBD1 (6 bases). This CDR3 is built from 16 residues. The germline V gene encodes CDR1 SGHVS and CDR2 FNYEAQ. The ends were cut back, 4 bases at V and 0 bases at J, with 13 bases in the middle. The CDR3 region is CASSSRTGTSYNEQFF. The CDR3 coding sequence is TGTGCCAGCAGCTCAAGAACAGGGACCTCCTACAATGAGCAGTTCTTC. The full variable domain, completed using reference TRBV7-6 and TRBJ2-1, is GAGVSQSPRYKVTKRGQDVALRCDPISGHVSLYWYRQALGQGPEFLTYFNYEAQQDKSGLPNDRFSAERPEGSISTLTIQRTEQRDSAMYRCASSSRTGTSYNEQFFGPGTRLTVL.

The chain carries TRBV9 and TRBJ1-1; 9 nucleotides line up with TRBD1. V lost 2 bases and J lost 1; bases outside the gene matches: 6. Germline assignment: CDR1 SGDLS and CDR2 YYNGEE. This CDR3 comprises 16 residues. CDR3 loop: CASSVETGGENTEAFF. As DNA, the CDR3 is TGTGCCAGCAGCGTCGAGACAGGGGGAGAGAACACTGAAGCTTTCTTT.

A few counts support this clone. This sequence joins TRBV5-4 and TRBJ1-3; no firm D call. The CDR3 extends over 17 amino acids. Germline V gene lookup returns CDR1 SGHNT and CDR2 YYREEE (reference sequence). Trimming took 5 bases from V and 0 from J, leaving 18 bases between them. This chain's CDR3 is CASSRSLDRDSGNTIYF. CDR3 DNA: TGTGCCAGCAGTCGATCCCTGGACCGCGACTCTGGAAACACCATATATTTT. The whole variable domain, filled in from reference TRBV5-4 and TRBJ1-3, reads ETGVTQSPTHLIKTRGQQVTLRCSSQSGHNTVSWYQQALGQGPQFIFQYYREEENGRGNFPPRFSGLQFPNYSSELNVNALELDDSALYLCASSRSLDRDSGNTIYFGEGSWLTVV.

The chain has TRBV5-4 and TRBJ2-7; a weak D match, TRBD1 (6 bases). The CDR3 loop spans 14 amino acids. V gave up 1 base and J gave up 4 bases, with 12 bases separating them. CDR1 and CDR2 from the germline V gene are SGHNT and YYREEE (reference sequence). The DNA for the CDR3 is TGTGCCAGCAGCTTGAGGACAGACCATTACGAGCAGTACTTC. It translates to CASSLRTDHYEQYF.

This clone appeared a single time. At one end the junction does not follow the germline gene, possibly because of a read error. This chain uses TRBV7-9 with TRBJ2-7, with 7 nucleotides matching TRBD1. The CDR3 is 15 amino acids. Looked up from germline, CDR1 is SEHNR and CDR2 is FQNEAQ (reference sequence). Here the CDR3 reads CASSLVSETGREQHF. Written as DNA, the CDR3 is TGTGCCAGCAGCTTAGTGTCTGAGACAGGGCGCGAGCAGCACTTC. Drawing the rest from reference TRBV7-9 and TRBJ2-7, the complete variable domain is DTGVSQNPRHKITKRGQNVTFRCDPISEHNRLYWYRQTLGQGPEFLTYFQNEAQLEKSRLLSDRFSAERPKGSFSTLEIQRTEQGDSAMYLCASSLVSETGREQHFGPGTRLTVT.

The CDR3 nucleotides are TGTGCCAGCAGCGCAGAGGGACGGAGTCTTTCTGGAAACACCATATATTTT. Amino acid sequence: CASSAEGRSLSGNTIYF. The J gene is TRBJ1-3, the V gene TRBV7-9; D perhaps matches TRBD1 (5 bases). The CDR3 totals 17 residues. V lost 5 bases and J 1 base, leaving 18 bases between the germline ends. The V gene's germline CDR1 is SEHNR and CDR2 FQNEAQ (reference sequence).

This clone was observed once. J is TRBJ2-3 and V is TRBV11-2; D is perhaps TRBD2 (5 bases). The CDR3 extends over 15 amino acids. V was clipped by 5 bases and J by 0 bases, with 12 bases between them. The germline CDR1 and CDR2 sequences are SGHAT and FQNNGV. The CDR3 loop reads CASSPGRTSTDTQYF. For the CDR3, the DNA is TGTGCCAGCAGCCCCGGACGGACTAGCACAGATACGCAGTATTTT.

The chain has TRBV5-8 and TRBJ1-2; no clear D. The CDR3 totals 13 residues. V lost 2 bases, J lost 2 bases, and 7 bases lay in between. CDR1 and CDR2 from the germline V gene are SGHTS and YDEGEE. DNA of the CDR3: TGTGCCAGCAGCTTTCGGCGGAACTATGGCTACACCTTC. It specifies CASSFRRNYGYTF.